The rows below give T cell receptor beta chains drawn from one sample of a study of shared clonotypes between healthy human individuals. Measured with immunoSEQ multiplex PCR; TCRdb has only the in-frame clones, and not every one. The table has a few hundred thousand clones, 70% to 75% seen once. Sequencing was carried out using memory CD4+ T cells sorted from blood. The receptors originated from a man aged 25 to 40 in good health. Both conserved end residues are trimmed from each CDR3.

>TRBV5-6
ASSLVAGYT
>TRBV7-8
ASSPLRTLSYEQY
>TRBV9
ASSVAGNDPGELF
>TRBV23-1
ASSRQGALGHRGNQPQH
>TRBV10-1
ASSERQGVLSYNEQF
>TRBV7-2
ASSTILAGGTDTQY
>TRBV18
ASTGLATEQY
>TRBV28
ASSAQWGMNTEAF
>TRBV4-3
ASSQSGFYGYT
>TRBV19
ASSQGAMGINQETQY